These 26 T cell receptor beta chains share one sample of origin, sequenced in a study of chemoradiotherapy in HPV16-positive cancers. Sequenced by immunoSEQ multiplex PCR; TCRdb stores in-frame clones only, minus some. The data hold tens of thousands of clones, with roughly nine tenths observed a single time. Sample: blood, taken from a patient who underwent chemoradiotherapy. Receptors were obtained from a human donor with HPV-associated anogenital cancer.

This clone was detected only once. The chain joins TRBV7-8 to TRBJ2-7, with TRBD2 as a possible D gene (5 bases). Trimming shortened V by 1 base and J by 3 bases, and 10 bases separated the two germline ends. Germline V lookup: CDR1 SGHVS, CDR2 FQNEAQ. The CDR3 consists of 14 residues. CDR3 residues: CASSLGGWGYEQYF. CDR3 coding DNA: TGTGCCAGCAGCTTAGGCGGGTGGGGCTACGAGCAGTACTTC.

The V gene is TRBV7-2, the J gene TRBJ2-3, with 7 bases lining up with TRBD1. This CDR3 has 15 residues. With V trimmed by 5 bases and J by 0 bases, 5 bases remained unmatched. Germline V CDR1 and CDR2: SGHTA, FQGNSA. Here the CDR3 DNA reads TGTGCCAGCAGCCCCTGGGACAGTAGCACAGATACGCAGTATTTT. Translation gives CASSPWDSSTDTQYF.

V gene TRBV5-4 combines with J gene TRBJ2-7, with 8 bases lining up with TRBD1. The length of the CDR3 is 16 residues. J was trimmed by 4 bases and V by 3 bases; bases with no gene match: 12. Germline assignment: CDR1 SGHNT and CDR2 YYREEE (reference sequence). CDR3 loop: CASSSLIYGQGYEQYF. DNA for the CDR3: TGTGCCAGCAGCTCCCTAATATACGGACAGGGATACGAGCAGTACTTC.

The chain carries TRBV11-3 and TRBJ2-2; no reliable D call. V gave up 2 bases and J gave up 6 bases, with 4 bases separating them. The CDR3 sequence is 12 residues long. CDR1 and CDR2 (germline): SGHNT, YENEEA. The CDR3 spells CASSLYAGELFF. In DNA, the CDR3 is TGTGCCAGCAGCTTATATGCCGGGGAGCTGTTTTTT.

This sequence joins TRBV12-5 and TRBJ1-2, with TRBD1 as a possible D gene (5 bases). This CDR3 is 15 amino acids long. Per the germline V gene, CDR1 is LGHNT and CDR2 is FRNRAP. V lost 1 base and J 8 bases, leaving 17 bases between the germline ends. The CDR3 region is CASGLAHRFEDGYTF. Here the CDR3 DNA reads TGTGCTAGTGGTTTGGCCCACAGGTTCGAAGACGGCTACACCTTC.

This clone was picked up one time. J is TRBJ1-2 and V is TRBV7-9; D is possibly TRBD1 (5 bases). Germline-derived CDR1 and CDR2 are SEHNR and FQNEAQ (reference sequence). This CDR3 region has 13 residues. Trimming removed 5 bases at V and 4 bases at J, with 11 bases between. The CDR3 DNA is TGTGCCAGCAGCCGCGGACAAATCTATGGCTACACCTTC. Translated, it gives CASSRGQIYGYTF.

This sequence joins TRBV15 and TRBJ1-1; D call uncertain. The CDR3 is made up of 15 amino acids. V dropped 0 bases and J dropped 1 base, with 9 bases sitting between them. The germline V gene encodes CDR1 LNHNV and CDR2 YYDKDF (reference sequence). The CDR3 loop reads CATSRDPWENTEAFF. In nucleotides, the CDR3 is TGTGCCACCAGCAGAGACCCCTGGGAGAACACTGAAGCTTTCTTT. The whole variable domain, filled in from reference TRBV15 and TRBJ1-1, reads DAMVIQNPRYQVTQFGKPVTLSCSQTLNHNVMYWYQQKSSQAPKLLFHYYDKDFNNEADTPDNFQSRRPNTSFCFLDIRSPGLGDTAMYLCATSRDPWENTEAFFGQGTRLTVV.

The genes are TRBV7-3 and TRBJ2-3; 11 bases are shared with TRBD2. Germline assignment: CDR1 SGHTA and CDR2 FQGTGA. This CDR3 comprises 18 residues. Losses at the gene ends were 2 bases for V and 1 base for J; bases not matched to a gene: 8. CDR3 sequence reads: CASSLLGRGLAGTDTQYF. For the CDR3, the DNA is TGTGCCAGCAGCTTACTGGGGCGGGGACTAGCGGGCACAGATACGCAGTATTTT.

The J gene is TRBJ2-7, the V gene TRBV4-1; D is uncertain. The V and J ends lost 0 bases and 1 base respectively, with 16 bases between them. Germline V gene data show CDR1 as MGHRA and CDR2 as YSYEKL. CDR3 length: 17 amino acids. CDR3 nucleotide sequence: TGCGCCAGCAGCCAAGAGACCCCCGGGTCCCCATCCTACGAGCAGTACTTC. This sequence encodes CASSQETPGSPSYEQYF.

V and J are TRBV4-1 and TRBJ2-7, with unresolved D. V was clipped by 0 bases and J by 2 bases, with 14 bases between them. Germline loops: CDR1 MGHRA, CDR2 YSYEKL. The CDR3 runs to 16 residues. The CDR3 reads CASSQEHPSSTYEQYF. The CDR3 coding sequence is TGCGCCAGCAGCCAAGAACACCCTTCCTCAACCTACGAGCAGTACTTC.

V and J are TRBV27 and TRBJ1-2; D gene uncertain. Germline V lookup: CDR1 MNHEY, CDR2 SMNVEV (reference sequence). Deletions cut 4 bases from V and 4 bases from J, with 16 bases between. The CDR3 extends over 15 amino acids. The CDR3 region is CASSSSQVRGYGYTF. DNA of the CDR3: TGTGCCAGCAGTTCATCCCAAGTTCGGGGCTATGGCTACACCTTC.

Points on this clone: In the same sample, other DNA sequences code for this CDR3. The chain is built from TRBV6-6 and TRBJ2-7; weak D call: TRBD2 (7 bases). Germline V lookup: CDR1 MNHNY, CDR2 SVGAGI (reference sequence). V was pared by 7 bases and J by 3 bases, with 16 bases between. The CDR3 totals 14 residues. The CDR3 DNA sequence: TGTGCCAGCACCGGGGGGCTAGCTTTCTACGAGCAGTACTTC. Translated: CASTGGLAFYEQYF.

CDR3 DNA sequence: TGTGCCAGCAGCTTCCCAGGGAGTGGGGAGCAGTACTTC. It is translated as CASSFPGSGEQYF. This sequence joins TRBV7-2 and TRBJ2-7; D possibly matches TRBD1 or TRBD2 (5 bases each). Between the trimmed V and J ends, which lost 3 bases and 7 bases, there was a span of 13 bases. Germline values: CDR1 SGHTA, CDR2 FQGNSA. The CDR3 has 13 residues.

The chain has TRBV5-5 and TRBJ1-1; D gene ambiguous. This CDR3 contains 16 residues. The germline V and J ends were trimmed by 0 bases and 5 bases, with 17 bases remaining between them. The V gene's germline CDR1 is SGHKS and CDR2 YYEKEE (reference sequence). CDR3 sequence: CASSLVSADIGTEAFF. CDR3 nucleotides: TGTGCCAGCAGCTTGGTAAGTGCGGATATAGGAACTGAAGCTTTCTTT.

This chain joins TRBV7-8 and TRBJ2-5; perhaps TRBD2 as D (7 bases). Germline V lookup: CDR1 SGHVS, CDR2 FQNEAQ. This CDR3 has 14 residues. The V and J ends lost 5 bases and 4 bases respectively, with 14 bases between them. The CDR3, as DNA: TGTGCCAGCAGCCTTACCGGGGGGCTAGAGACCCAGTACTTC. This gives the protein CASSLTGGLETQYF.

The gene calls are TRBV6-5 and TRBJ2-7, with D uncertain. In germline, CDR1 is MNHEY, CDR2 SVGAGI. The CDR3 consists of 14 residues. V lost 5 bases and J lost 3, with 14 bases in between. The CDR3 nucleotides read TGTGCCAGCAGTGAAATTATAGGCAGCTACGAGCAGTACTTC. Amino acids: CASSEIIGSYEQYF.

This clone showed up just once. The J gene is TRBJ2-3, the V gene TRBV7-6; D ambiguous. Looked up from germline, CDR1 is SGHVS and CDR2 is FNYEAQ. Trimming cost V 1 base and J 0 bases, with 2 bases left between them. CDR3 length: 13 amino acids. CDR3 DNA sequence: TGTGCCAGCAGCTTAGGAAGCACAGATACGCAGTATTTT. Translated: CASSLGSTDTQYF.

The CDR3 coding sequence is TGTGCCAGCAGTTTCCTGTCGGGACAGGGGGTTAGCCAAGAGACCCAGTACTTC. This gives the protein CASSFLSGQGVSQETQYF. J is TRBJ2-5 and V is TRBV28; 11 bases align to TRBD1. Germline V gene sequence: CDR1 MDHEN, CDR2 SYDVKM. This CDR3 spans 18 amino acids. V was clipped by 3 bases and J by 1 base; unmatched bases: 10.

This clone was picked up one time. The rearrangement joins TRBV11-2 to TRBJ1-6; D is ambiguous. From germline, CDR1 is SGHAT and CDR2 FQNNGV. This CDR3 region has 15 residues. Between the trimmed V and J ends, which lost 3 bases and 7 bases, there was a span of 13 bases. The DNA of the CDR3 is TGTGCCAGCAGCTTCCGGGGTCGTGGGAATTCACCCCTCCACTTT. This codes for CASSFRGRGNSPLHF.

This rearrangement joins TRBV27 to TRBJ2-5, with a tentative D call TRBD2 (5 bases). Per the germline V gene, CDR1 is MNHEY and CDR2 is SMNVEV (reference sequence). V lost 5 bases to trimming and J lost 6 bases, with 13 bases between them. The CDR3 totals 13 residues. CDR3 amino acids: CASSPRALKTQYF. The CDR3, as DNA: TGTGCCAGCAGTCCGCGGGCCCTCAAGACCCAGTACTTC.

The chain couples TRBV7-2 to TRBJ2-3; 8 bases match TRBD2. CDR3 length: 16 amino acids. V lost 3 bases to trimming and J lost 3 bases; unmatched junction nucleotides: 8. Per germline, CDR1 SGHTA and CDR2 FQGNSA. The chain's CDR3 is CASSLFGGGLTDTQYF. CDR3 in DNA: TGTGCCAGCAGCTTGTTCGGCGGGGGGTTAACAGATACGCAGTATTTT.

V is TRBV4-1 and J is TRBJ2-1; unclear D gene. Trimming cost V 0 bases and J 0 bases, with 9 bases left between them. Germline V gene sequence: CDR1 MGHRA, CDR2 YSYEKL. This CDR3 comprises 16 residues. The CDR3 bases are TGCGCCAGCAGCCAAGAATCAGGTTACTCCTACAATGAGCAGTTCTTC. Amino acids: CASSQESGYSYNEQFF.

V gene TRBV5-6 combines with J gene TRBJ1-5, with D perhaps TRBD1 (6 bases). The CDR3 extends over 16 amino acids. The germline V gene encodes CDR1 SGHDT and CDR2 YYEEEE. Trimming stripped 0 bases from V and 0 bases from J, with 10 bases between. The CDR3 DNA is TGTGCCAGCAGCTTGGGGACAGTGATTAGCAATCAGCCCCAGCATTTT. This codes for CASSLGTVISNQPQHF.

This sequence joins TRBV13 and TRBJ2-5; unclear D gene. This CDR3 contains 13 residues. V was clipped by 4 bases and J by 4 bases, with 10 bases between them. Germline assignment: CDR1 PRHDT and CDR2 FYEKMQ (reference sequence). The CDR3 region has the DNA TGTGCCAGCAGCTCTCAAGGTTCAGAGACCCAGTACTTC. It specifies CASSSQGSETQYF.

The table lists this clone with a count of one. V usage is TRBV7-6 and J usage is TRBJ2-3; TRBD1 aligns across 12 bases. The CDR3 covers 15 residues. J was trimmed by 5 bases and V by 4 bases; bases with no gene match: 4. CDR1 and CDR2 (germline): SGHVS, FNYEAQ. The CDR3 sequence: CASSWGQGAGDTQYF. The CDR3, as DNA: TGTGCCAGCAGCTGGGGACAGGGGGCCGGAGATACGCAGTATTTT.

This clone was detected once. V and J are TRBV13 and TRBJ2-1; 14 bases map to TRBD2. Losses at the gene ends were 5 bases for V and 4 bases for J; bases not matched to a gene: 7. This CDR3 has 17 residues. Germline-derived CDR1 and CDR2 are PRHDT and FYEKMQ (reference sequence). The CDR3 sequence: CASSARLAGGYYNEQFF. The CDR3 coding sequence is TGTGCCAGCAGCGCCCGACTAGCGGGGGGGTATTACAATGAGCAGTTCTTC.